This TCR beta chain was identified during a study of early T cells in non-severe SARS-CoV-2 infection. This clonotype was picked up many times. This CDR3 has 13 residues. From germline, CDR1 is SGHTA and CDR2 FQGNSA. The V end lost 4 bases, the J end lost 8 bases, and 14 bases lay between the germline ends. The protocol attached unique molecular identifiers to individual cDNA molecules. In TCRdb, the 5' RACE reads were re-called with MiXCR into one record per CDR3 protein. In the table there are about 98,000 distinct CDR3 sequences, approximately 10% of which are singletons. The sequencing sample was made of whole blood. This clonotype was sampled from an adult who was a healthcare worker with PCR-confirmed SARS-CoV-2 infection or an uninfected control (not recorded which). This rearrangement joins TRBV7-2 to TRBJ1-2, with D uncertain. The chain's CDR3 is CASSYDPIGGYTF. In nucleotides, the CDR3 is TGTGCCAGCAGCTACGATCCCATCGGGGGCTACACCTTC.